This TCR beta chain was sequenced during a study of cytomegalovirus exposure and HLA in healthy donors. Vbeta (60) and Jbeta (13) primers were used in the PCR. Per the authors' pipeline: The authors later counted 75 million to 90 million unique TCR beta chains, around 9.9 million of them shared. Generated by immunoSEQ multiplex PCR, the TCRdb table keeps only in-frame clones and is missing some. V and J calls and clone size follow that table, whereas D and trimming were derived from the DNA. The table records 100,000 or so clones, less than 85% of them present only once. In regard to this clone: Antigen unknown.

Each donor's status was that of a healthy bone marrow donor. Study-level findings and limits: Cytomegalovirus-associated status was assigned to approximately 160 TCR beta chains.

This receptor was obtained from a man between 18 and 29 years old in good health and CMV-seronegative. The sequenced sample was PBMCs.

Here the CDR3 reads CAWSAIGAASGANVLTF. CDR3 DNA: TGTGCCTGGAGCGCCATTGGGGCAGCCTCTGGGGCCAACGTCCTGACTTTC. The chain has TRBV30 and TRBJ2-6; D is perhaps TRBD1 (5 bases). The V gene lost 3 bases and the J gene lost 0 bases, with 15 bases spanning the gap. Germline values: CDR1 GTSNPN, CDR2 SVGIG (reference sequence). CDR3 length: 17 residues.